These 20 T cell receptor beta chains share one sample of origin, sequenced in a study of T cell changes during pregnancy in multiple sclerosis. Repertoires were generated with immunoSEQ multiplex PCR, while TCRdb's copy carries only in-frame clones and drops some. The sample has roughly 70,000 clones; around 94% are singletons. Sequencing used peripheral blood, obtained before pregnancy. The receptors originated from a female donor with multiple sclerosis, enrolled in a pregnancy study.

For this clone: Compared with germline, one end of the junction differs, possibly owing to a read error. V and J are TRBV6-5 and TRBJ1-1; D is perhaps TRBD1 (6 bases). Germline CDR1 and CDR2: MNHEY and SVGAGI. CDR3 length: 13 amino acids. CDR3 DNA sequence: TGTGCCAGCAGTAACTCACAGGGTGAAAAAGCTTTCTTT. Translating gives CASSNSQGEKAFF.

The rearrangement joins TRBV19 to TRBJ1-5; 7 nucleotides match TRBD1. V was pared by 5 bases and J by 7 bases, with 8 bases of the junction left unmatched. In germline, CDR1 is LNHDA, CDR2 SQIVND (reference sequence). The CDR3 has 14 residues. The chain's CDR3 is CASSSQGGRQPQHF. The DNA of the CDR3 is TGTGCCAGTAGTTCCCAGGGGGGAAGGCAGCCCCAGCATTTT. Looking up the rest from reference TRBV19 and TRBJ1-5 gives the full variable domain: DGGITQSPKYLFRKEGQNVTLSCEQNLNHDAMYWYRQDPGQGLRLIYYSQIVNDFQKGDIAEGYSVSREKKESFPLTVTSAQKNPTAFYLCASSSQGGRQPQHFGDGTRLSIL.

The CDR3 spells CASSGGPGQGSYEQYF. As DNA, the CDR3 is TGTGCCAGTAGTGGGGGTCCGGGACAGGGCTCCTACGAGCAGTACTTC. The chain couples TRBV19 to TRBJ2-7, with 9 bases fitting TRBD1. Trimming at V came to 5 bases and at J to 0 bases, leaving 8 bases not matched to a gene. There are 16 residues in the CDR3. CDR1 and CDR2 from the germline V gene are LNHDA and SQIVND (reference sequence).

The chain links TRBV4-1 to TRBJ2-1; 9 bases align to TRBD2. This CDR3 has 15 residues. V was pared by 6 bases and J by 4 bases, with 7 bases of the junction left unmatched. Germline V CDR1 and CDR2: MGHRA, YSYEKL. Here the CDR3 reads CASSQRLAEYNEQFF. The CDR3 nucleotides are TGCGCCAGCAGTCAAAGACTAGCGGAGTACAATGAGCAGTTCTTC.

The V and J genes are TRBV12-2 and TRBJ2-3; no check of the table's D call, TRBD2, against the DNA was made. TRBV12-2 is noted as a pseudogene. The CDR3 is made up of 16 amino acids. CDR3 DNA sequence: TGTGCAAACCACGCCGAGACTAGCGGGAGGGCAGATACGCAGTATTTT. Amino acids: CANHAETSGRADTQYF.

The V gene is TRBV5-1, the J gene TRBJ2-2; D is perhaps TRBD2 (5 bases). This CDR3 contains 18 residues. Trimming pared 1 base from V and 0 bases from J, leaving 16 bases between. Per the germline V gene, CDR1 is SGHRS and CDR2 is YFSETQ. Here the CDR3 reads CASSLRLGGFANTGELFF. In nucleotides, the CDR3 is TGCGCCAGCAGCTTGAGGTTAGGAGGATTCGCGAACACCGGGGAGCTGTTTTTT.

The CDR3 region has the DNA TGTGCCAGCAGTAGCACCGCAACTAACTATGGCTACACCTTC. Encoded protein: CASSSTATNYGYTF. The chain joins TRBV27 to TRBJ1-2, with D hard to call. This CDR3 spans 14 amino acids. Between the trimmed V and J ends, which lost 5 bases and 0 bases, there was a span of 10 bases. CDR1 is MNHEY, CDR2 SMNVEV, per germline (reference sequence).

This chain joins TRBV2 and TRBJ2-2; 8 nucleotides line up with TRBD1. The CDR3 consists of 15 residues. Germline V CDR1 and CDR2: SNHLY, FYNNEI. V was clipped by 5 bases and J by 3 bases; unmatched bases: 5. The chain's CDR3 is CASSKTGVDTGELFF. The CDR3 nucleotides are TGTGCCAGCAGTAAGACAGGGGTTGACACCGGGGAGCTGTTTTTT.

This clone has a single count. The rearrangement links TRBV27 to TRBJ2-3, with D perhaps matching TRBD2 (6 bases). The CDR3 has 14 residues. Germline loops: CDR1 MNHEY, CDR2 SMNVEV (reference sequence). V shed 2 bases and J shed 10 bases, with 16 bases lying between them. CDR3 coding DNA: TGTGCCAGCAGTTTAGTCGTGGGGGGTCGAGCGCAGTATTTT. Translating it yields CASSLVVGGRAQYF.

The rearrangement links TRBV5-4 to TRBJ1-4, with 9 bases lining up with TRBD1. CDR1 SGHNT and CDR2 YYREEE come from the germline V gene (reference sequence). The CDR3 extends over 15 amino acids. With V trimmed by 0 bases and J by 5 bases, 2 bases remained unmatched. The CDR3 DNA is TGTGCCAGCAGCTTGGAGGGGACAGGGAATGAAAAACTGTTTTTT. This gives the protein CASSLEGTGNEKLFF.

The rearrangement joins TRBV6-5 to TRBJ1-4; 7 nucleotides align to TRBD1. The junction had 5 bases not matched to a gene; V was cut back by 5 bases and J by 5 bases. The germline gives CDR1 MNHEY, CDR2 SVGAGI. This CDR3 is built from 14 residues. The CDR3 nucleotides read TGTGCCAGCAGTAAGGAGACAGGGAATGAAAAACTGTTTTTT. This codes for CASSKETGNEKLFF.

This chain links TRBV2 with TRBJ2-1; tentatively, D is TRBD2 (5 bases). Trimming pared 7 bases from V and 2 bases from J, leaving 6 bases between. Germline assignment: CDR1 SNHLY and CDR2 FYNNEI. The CDR3 loop spans 12 amino acids. The CDR3 nucleotides read TGTGCCAGCATCGGGACCTACAATGAGCAGTTCTTC. Its protein is CASIGTYNEQFF.

The chain is built from TRBV6-6 and TRBJ2-5; 11 bases are shared with TRBD2. The trim removed 0 bases at V and 5 bases at J, leaving 5 bases unmatched. Germline CDR1 and CDR2: MNHNY and SVGAGI (reference sequence). The CDR3 consists of 16 residues. The CDR3 nucleotides read TGTGCCAGCAGTTACTCACTAGCGGGAGATTTGGAGACCCAGTACTTC. Protein sequence: CASSYSLAGDLETQYF.

This clone was recorded once. The V call is TRBV7-2, the J call TRBJ2-1; weak D call: TRBD1 (5 bases). V lost 3 bases and J 7 bases, leaving 13 bases between the germline ends. The CDR3 totals 14 residues. Germline V gene sequence: CDR1 SGHTA, CDR2 FQGNSA. The CDR3 is CASSFSSRGNEQFF. The CDR3 bases are TGTGCCAGCAGCTTTAGTAGTAGGGGTAATGAGCAGTTCTTC.

The chain employs TRBV28 and TRBJ2-1; 9 nucleotides match TRBD1. Per the germline V gene, CDR1 is MDHEN and CDR2 is SYDVKM. The CDR3 totals 15 residues. J was trimmed by 7 bases and V by 8 bases; bases with no gene match: 12. The CDR3 sequence is CASHLEGTGFNEQFF. CDR3 DNA sequence: TGTGCCAGCCACCTTGAGGGGACAGGGTTTAATGAGCAGTTCTTC.

This clone has just a few counts. V is TRBV29-1 and J is TRBJ1-1; weak D call: TRBD1 (5 bases). Trimming left V 5 bases short and J 1 base short, with 17 bases between. The CDR3 runs to 15 residues. Germline V gene lookup returns CDR1 SQVTM and CDR2 ANQGSEA. For the CDR3, the DNA is TGCAGCGTTCGCCTCAGGGTATCCAGGAACACTGAAGCTTTCTTT. Amino acids: CSVRLRVSRNTEAFF. Full variable domain (rest looked up from reference TRBV29-1 and TRBJ1-1): SAVISQKPSRDICQRGTSLTIQCQVDSQVTMMFWYRQQPGQSLTLIATANQGSEATYESGFVIDKFPISRPNLTFSTLTVSNMSPEDSSIYLCSVRLRVSRNTEAFFGQGTRLTVV.

The rearrangement links TRBV21-1 to TRBJ2-1; the DNA was not used to check the table's D call, TRBD1. TRBV21-1 is a pseudogene. This CDR3 contains 18 residues. The CDR3 loop is CASSSRFRGPSSYNEQFF. The CDR3 coding sequence is TGTGCCAGCAGCTCTCGATTCAGGGGGCCGAGCTCCTACAATGAGCAGTTCTTC.

The CDR3 DNA follows: TGTGCCAGCAGCCCATCGACAGGGCGCTCCTACAATGAGCAGTTCTTC. This sequence encodes CASSPSTGRSYNEQFF. This chain links TRBV5-4 with TRBJ2-1; 7 bases are shared with TRBD1. This CDR3 has 16 amino acids. The germline gives CDR1 SGHNT, CDR2 YYREEE (reference sequence). Trimming cost V 4 bases and J 0 bases; bases outside gene matches: 7.

This chain uses TRBV10-3 with TRBJ2-7; 10 bases map to TRBD1. This CDR3 has 14 amino acids. With V trimmed by 5 bases and J by 3 bases, 4 bases remained unmatched. From germline, CDR1 is ENHRY and CDR2 SYGVKD. CDR3 residues: CAISSGTGDYEQYF. CDR3 in DNA: TGTGCCATCAGTTCCGGGACAGGGGACTACGAGCAGTACTTC.

V and J are TRBV4-2 and TRBJ1-2; tentatively, D is TRBD1 (5 bases). Germline V lookup: CDR1 LGHNA, CDR2 YNFKEQ. This CDR3 is 17 amino acids long. V was clipped by 0 bases and J by 8 bases, with 22 bases between them. The CDR3: CASSQDREGSRKGGYTF. CDR3 bases: TGTGCCAGCAGCCAAGATAGGGAGGGGTCCAGAAAAGGAGGCTACACCTTC.